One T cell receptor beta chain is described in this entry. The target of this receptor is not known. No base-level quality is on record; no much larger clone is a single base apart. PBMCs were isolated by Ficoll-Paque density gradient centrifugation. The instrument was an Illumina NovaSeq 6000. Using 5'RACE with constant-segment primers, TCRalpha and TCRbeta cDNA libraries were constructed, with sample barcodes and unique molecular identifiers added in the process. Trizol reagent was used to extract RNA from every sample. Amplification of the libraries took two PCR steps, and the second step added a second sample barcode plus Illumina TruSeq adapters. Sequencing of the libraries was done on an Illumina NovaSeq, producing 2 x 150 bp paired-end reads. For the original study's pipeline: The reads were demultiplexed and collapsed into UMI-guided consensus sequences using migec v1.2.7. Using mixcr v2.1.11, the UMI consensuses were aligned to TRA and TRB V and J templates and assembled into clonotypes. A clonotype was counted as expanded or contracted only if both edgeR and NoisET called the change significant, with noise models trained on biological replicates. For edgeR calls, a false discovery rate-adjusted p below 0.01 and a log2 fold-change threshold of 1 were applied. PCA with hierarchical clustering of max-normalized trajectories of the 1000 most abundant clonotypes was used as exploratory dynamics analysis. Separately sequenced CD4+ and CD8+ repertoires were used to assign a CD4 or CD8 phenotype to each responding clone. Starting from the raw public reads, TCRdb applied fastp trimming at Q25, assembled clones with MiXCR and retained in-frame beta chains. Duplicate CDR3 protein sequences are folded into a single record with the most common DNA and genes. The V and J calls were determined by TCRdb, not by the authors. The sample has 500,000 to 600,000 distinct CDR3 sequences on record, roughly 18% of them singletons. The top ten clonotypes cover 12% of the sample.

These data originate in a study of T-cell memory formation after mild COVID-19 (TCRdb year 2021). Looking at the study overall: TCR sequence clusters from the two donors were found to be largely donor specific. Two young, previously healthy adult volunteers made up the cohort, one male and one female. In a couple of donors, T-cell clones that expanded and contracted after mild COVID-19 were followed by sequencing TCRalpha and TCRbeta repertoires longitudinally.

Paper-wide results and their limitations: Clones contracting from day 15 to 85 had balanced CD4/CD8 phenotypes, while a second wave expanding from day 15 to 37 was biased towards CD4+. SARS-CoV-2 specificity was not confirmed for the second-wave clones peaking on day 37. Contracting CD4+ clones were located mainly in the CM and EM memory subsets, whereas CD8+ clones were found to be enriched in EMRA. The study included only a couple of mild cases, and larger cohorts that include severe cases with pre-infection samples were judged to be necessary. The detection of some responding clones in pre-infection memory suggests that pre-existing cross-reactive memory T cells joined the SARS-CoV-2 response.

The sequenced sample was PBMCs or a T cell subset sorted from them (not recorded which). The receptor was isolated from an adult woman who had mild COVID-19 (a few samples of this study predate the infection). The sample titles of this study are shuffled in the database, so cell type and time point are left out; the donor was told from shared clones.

The DNA sequence is as follows: TGCGCCAGCAGCCACTTAGCGGGAGGGCCTCGAGAGACCCAGTACTTC. Its amino acids are CASSHLAGGPRETQYF. The chain joins TRBV4-1 to TRBJ2-5; 11 bases in the junction line up with TRBD2. V and J are trimmed by 3 bases and 4 bases, and the gene matches miss 7 bases of the junction. The CDR3 starts with the cysteine, ends with the phenylalanine, and has 16 residues. Of the read, only the CDR3 DNA is kept; its 48 bases are in frame from base 1. The germline V gene gives CDR1 as MGHRA and CDR2 as YSYEKL.